Only a few counts were recorded for the clone carrying this T cell receptor beta chain. The antigen is unknown. This record comes from a study of regulatory T cells in long-lasting Graves disease. V shed 4 bases, J shed 3 bases, and the junction held 20 bases outside the gene matches. The CDR3 has 19 residues. Germline V gene lookup returns CDR1 SEHNR and CDR2 FQNEAQ (reference sequence). The TCR beta library used iRepertoire HTBI primers with Arm-PCR amplification of CDR3. How the authors handled the data: Samples jointly harbored about 63 TRBV and 14 TRBJ segments. TCRdb itself ran the multiplex PCR reads through MiXCR, one entry per CDR3 protein. The V and J calls here are based on TCRdb, not the publication. The sample yields 430,000 or so distinct CDR3 sequences, 21% seen once. General study findings and limits: The study found lower TCR diversity in persistent Graves' patients than in newly diagnosed ones.

Time point defined: persistent/refractory GD, antithyroid drugs over 5 years with positive TRAb. The TCR library was made from RNA that had been extracted from PBMCs in TRIzol. All patients originated from an endocrinology department located in Xi'an, China. The sequences come from peripheral blood mononuclear cells (PBMCs), collected when the disease was refractory, from a patient treated with antithyroid drugs. This chain connects TRBV7-9 to TRBJ2-5, with 7 bases fitting TRBD1. This TCR came from a female donor with Graves disease. The CDR3 bases are TGTGCCAGCAGCTCGAACGGACAGGAGCTATTGCGGAATAAAGAGACCCAGTACTTC. Its protein is CASSSNGQELLRNKETQYF.